This paragraph reports one T cell receptor beta chain. Its antigen remains unidentified. The data derive from a study of shared clonotypes between healthy human individuals. Broader study findings: Between a handful of donors, naive CD4 clonotypes were shared at a level of about 5%.

Deep was the level used in running the assay. The data were produced by immunoSEQ multiplex PCR, yet TCRdb's version contains in-frame clones alone and is incomplete. The repertoire holds about 1,800,000 clones, with about 95% as singletons. With 7 bases removed from V and 3 bases from J, the gap between germline ends came to 9 bases. The CDR3 sequence is 12 residues long. CDR1 SNHLY and CDR2 FYNNEI come from the germline V gene. Naive CD8 cells, CD45RO-negative and positively selected for CCR7, excluded terminally differentiated effector memory CD45RA+ cells. The donors were all Caucasian adults (living in Nashville, Tennessee).

This sequence originates from a young man in good health. The sample consisted of naive CD8+ T cells sorted from blood. The gene calls are TRBV2 and TRBJ1-2, with D maybe TRBD1 (6 bases). This chain's CDR3 is CASNSGDYGYTF. The CDR3 coding sequence is TGTGCCAGCAACTCAGGGGACTATGGCTACACCTTC.